The rows below give T cell receptor beta chains drawn from one sample of a study of a mutant IDH1 vaccine in newly diagnosed glioma. The protocol was immunoSEQ multiplex PCR, while the TCRdb copy is restricted to in-frame clones and leaves out a portion. The sample has tens of thousands of clones; nearly 85% are singletons. No cognate antigen is known for these TCRs. Sample: PBMCs, taken from a glioma patient whose treatment included an IDH1 peptide vaccine. The source is a man aged 18 to 30 with glioma. CDR3s include the opening cysteine and the closing phenylalanine or tryptophan. A D gene is named only where the DNA matches it firmly. Not all rows give a size; the values are once, few, many and, for expanded clones, a class.

13	TRBV5-1	NA	NA	TRBJ2-5	TGCGCCAGCAGCTCGACGTACCAAGAGACCCAGTACTTC	CASSSTYQETQYF
13	TRBV7-2	NA	NA	TRBJ1-2	TGTGCCAGCAGCCCTCCTTCAAACTATGGCTACACCTTC	CASSPPSNYGYTF
17	TRBV5-1	TRBD2	NA	TRBJ2-1	TGCGCCAGCAGCCCGAATCGACTAGCTGAATTCAAGGGGGAGCAGTTCTTC	CASSPNRLAEFKGEQFF
13	TRBV29-1	TRBD2	NA	TRBJ2-1	TGCAGCGCACTAGCGGGATCTAACAATGAGCAGTTCTTC	CSALAGSNNEQFF
14	TRBV5-4	TRBD1	NA	TRBJ2-7	TGTGCCAGCACCCGGGACAGGGGGGCGTACGAGCAGTACTTC	CASTRDRGAYEQYF
12	TRBV12-5	NA	once	TRBJ1-2	TGTGCTAGTGGTTACGAGAACTATGGCTACACCTTC	CASGYENYGYTF
15	TRBV2	NA	NA	TRBJ1-3	TGTGCCAGCAGTGGGCAGGGCTTCGCTGGAAACACCATATATTTT	CASSGQGFAGNTIYF
15	TRBV27	TRBD2	few	TRBJ2-1	TGTGCCAGCAGTTTAGAGGGACTAAATAACAATGAGCAGTTCTTC	CASSLEGLNNNEQFF
13	TRBV18	NA	NA	TRBJ1-2	TGTGCCAGCTCACCTCTCGATAACTATGGCTACACCTTC	CASSPLDNYGYTF
13	TRBV6-6	NA	NA	TRBJ1-3	TGTGCCAGCGCTACGAGCTCTGGAAACACCATATATTTT	CASATSSGNTIYF
16	TRBV7-2	NA	NA	TRBJ1-2	TGTGCCAGCAGCCCCCTAAGGGAATCCGATTCCTATGGCTACACCTTC	CASSPLRESDSYGYTF
13	TRBV9	NA	NA	TRBJ1-1	TGTGCCAGCAGCAATGGGGGGACGGATGAAGCTTTCTTT	CASSNGGTDEAFF
17	TRBV7-2	TRBD2	NA	TRBJ2-3	TGTGCCAGCAGCGTAACACTAGCGGGCCCCTCCACAGATACGCAGTATTTT	CASSVTLAGPSTDTQYF
15	TRBV6-5	NA	few	TRBJ1-1	TGTGCCAGCAGTTACGGGTGGGAGGAGGACACTGAAGCTTTCTTT	CASSYGWEEDTEAFF
15	TRBV27	TRBD1	NA	TRBJ2-7	TGTGCCAGCAGTTTATCGGGGACAGGGATGGGCGAGCAGTACTTC	CASSLSGTGMGEQYF
16	TRBV18	TRBD1	NA	TRBJ2-7	TGTGCCAGCTCACCCCGGGACAGGGGACGTCTAGACGAGCAGTACTTC	CASSPRDRGRLDEQYF
17	TRBV19	NA	NA	TRBJ1-5	TGTGCCAGTACCGCCCTGTTGGTAGATCCTGGGGATCAGCCCCAGCATTTT	CASTALLVDPGDQPQHF
15	TRBV7-9	NA	NA	TRBJ1-6	TGTGCCAGCAGCCCTCCGGGTATCAATAATTCACCCCTCCACTTT	CASSPPGINNSPLHF
14	TRBV6-5	TRBD1	few	TRBJ1-1	TGTGCCAGCAGTTTAGACCGGGACAGGAGGTTGGCTTTCTTT	CASSLDRDRRLAFF
11	TRBV28	NA	NA	TRBJ2-7	TGTGCCAGCAGTTTAACGTACGAGCAGTACTTC	CASSLTYEQYF
13	TRBV6-4	NA	NA	TRBJ1-5	TGTGCCAGCAGTGACGGTAGCAATCAGCCCCAGCATTTT	CASSDGSNQPQHF
12	TRBV25-1	NA	NA	TRBJ1-6	TGTGCCAGCAGTGAAAGTTTTTCACCCCTCCACTTT	CASSESFSPLHF
15	TRBV5-1	NA	NA	TRBJ2-2	TGCGCCAGCAGCTTAGGCAGGGCGAACACCGGGGAGCTGTTTTTT	CASSLGRANTGELFF
15	TRBV5-1	TRBD2	once	TRBJ2-5	TGCGCCAGCAGCTCCGGGACTAGCGGAGCTCCGACCCAGTACTTC	CASSSGTSGAPTQYF